The subject of this entry is one T cell receptor beta chain. This sample was taken from a study of blood T cell repertoires in COVID-19. Sequenced by immunoSEQ multiplex PCR; TCRdb stores in-frame clones only, minus some. The repertoire consists of over 150,000 clones, with around 94% occurring once and the leading ten covering about 0.76%. Seattle cases were enrolled at active infection and followed longitudinally. The junction had 5 bases not matched to a gene; V was cut back by 1 base and J by 4 bases. The CDR3 is made up of 16 amino acids. The germline V gene has CDR1 LGHDT and CDR2 YNNKEL (reference sequence).

This receptor was taken from a man aged 30 to 39 with COVID-19, enrolled during active disease. The chain has TRBV3-1 (or the pseudogene TRBV3-2) and TRBJ2-5; 11 positions match TRBD2. Sequencing input: peripheral blood. CDR3 in amino acids: CASSQGSGGALETQYF. CDR3 in DNA: TGTGCCAGCAGCCAAGGTAGCGGGGGGGCCTTAGAGACCCAGTACTTC.